Here is one TCR beta chain with its context. Its antigen is currently unknown. Clones were sequenced by immunoSEQ multiplex PCR, and TCRdb holds only the in-frame ones, with some missing. Here the sample spans 200,000 or so clones, 94% being singletons. The record originates from a study of T cell responses to AZD1222 COVID-19 vaccine. Study-level findings and limits: Spike-specific TCRs gained breadth and depth after people received two AZD1222 doses. Just 5 to 7 AZD1222 recipients were seropositive at baseline. There were vaccine-associated CD4 TCRs across spike, dominant at 160-218 and 743-854. None of the repertoires were sampled until the peak T cell response had passed.

This clonotype was sampled from an adult in good health. The material sequenced was peripheral blood, taken on day 0 of AZD1222 vaccination.

CDR3 protein: CASSSPRGQGSYNSPLHF. The DNA for the CDR3 is TGTGCCAGCAGCTCGCCCAGGGGACAGGGTTCCTATAATTCACCCCTCCACTTT. This rearrangement joins TRBV7-2 to TRBJ1-6, with TRBD1 matching 9 bases. Looked up from germline, CDR1 is SGHTA and CDR2 is FQGNSA. V gave up 4 bases and J gave up 1 base; unmatched junction bases: 8. The CDR3 extends over 18 amino acids.